A single sample is the source of the 25 T cell receptor beta chains below, sequenced in a study of post-analysis software for immune sequencing data. Study conclusions and caveats: Included in a set of 5 or 6 TRBV segments more frequent in patients than controls were TRBV5-6, TRBV5-1 and TRBV20-1.

The authors incorporated unique molecular identifiers into the TCR beta cDNA libraries. TCRdb reanalysed the PCR reads using MiXCR and keeps one entry per CDR3 protein. The table shows approximately 730,000 distinct CDR3 sequences, with 46% occurring only once. Which antigens these TCRs recognize remains unknown. The sample comprised blood. The receptors were gathered from a girl aged 5-17 years with multiple sclerosis.

V is TRBV19 and J is TRBJ2-1; TRBD2 aligns across 14 bases. This CDR3 comprises 16 residues. Unmatched junction bases numbered 8, after V lost 5 bases and J lost 8 bases. Germline V lookup: CDR1 LNHDA, CDR2 SQIVND (reference sequence). CDR3: CASSLTGTSGRHEQFF. CDR3 nucleotides: TGTGCCAGTAGTCTTACCGGGACTAGCGGGAGACATGAGCAGTTCTTC.

About this clonotype: One junction end does not reproduce the germline sequence, and a read error may be involved. In DNA, the CDR3 is TGTGCCAGCAGCCTCAGGACTAGCAGCAACAATGAGCCGTTCTTC. Residues: CASSLRTSSNNEPFF. The V call is TRBV6-7, the J call TRBJ2-1, with TRBD2 matching over 8 bases. TRBV6-7 is classed as an ORF, of uncertain function. The CDR3 is 15 amino acids.

J is TRBJ1-2 and V is TRBV6-1; D call uncertain. CDR1 is MNHNS, CDR2 SASEGT, per germline. The V end was cut by 7 bases, the J end by 7 bases, with 13 bases between. The CDR3 sequence is 12 residues long. CDR3 sequence (DNA): TGTGCCAGCACCAATGGGAGGGTTGGCTACACCTTC. It is translated as CASTNGRVGYTF.

There are a few counts of this clonotype. The chain links TRBV12-3 or TRBV12-4 to TRBJ1-2; D is perhaps TRBD1 (5 bases). This CDR3 has 16 amino acids. V was clipped by 5 bases and J by 3 bases, with 19 bases between them. CDR3: CASSPGYFGGDYGYTF. Here the CDR3 DNA reads TGTGCCAGCAGTCCGGGATATTTTGGGGGGGACTATGGCTACACCTTC.

The J gene is TRBJ2-4, the V gene TRBV7-9; D is ambiguous. The J call may be wrong; the DNA end is better matched by TRBJ2-7. The germline gives CDR1 SEHNR, CDR2 FQNEAQ (reference sequence). The CDR3 spans 14 residues. The CDR3 here is CASSLRDIDYEQYF. The CDR3 DNA reads TGTGCCAGCAGCTTACGAGACATAGACTACGAGCAGTACTTC.

This clonotype has just a few counts. The chain links TRBV21-1 to TRBJ2-1. TRBV21-1 is tagged as a pseudogene. This CDR3 is built from 14 residues. CDR3 sequence: CASSSGRSYTEQFF. The CDR3 DNA reads TGTGCCAGCAGCTCTGGCAGGAGCTATACTGAGCAGTTCTTC.

This clonotype was picked up a small number of times. The J gene is TRBJ2-1, the V gene TRBV7-9; the D gene could be TRBD1 or TRBD2 (5 bases each). V was clipped by 10 bases and J by 6 bases, with 16 bases between them. The CDR3 length is 13 residues. The germline gives CDR1 SEHNR, CDR2 FQNEAQ (reference sequence). CDR3 sequence: CATSGQDFNEQFF. CDR3 nucleotides: TGTGCCACCTCGGGGCAGGATTTCAATGAGCAGTTCTTC.

This clonotype was seen more than once but under ten times. The chain has TRBV7-8 and TRBJ2-7, with TRBD2 matching over 8 bases. Looked up from germline, CDR1 is SGHVS and CDR2 is FQNEAQ. J was trimmed by 2 bases and V by 3 bases; bases with no gene match: 9. The CDR3 runs 16 residues. The CDR3 spells CASSFKLAAFPYEQYF. DNA for the CDR3: TGTGCCAGCAGCTTTAAACTAGCGGCGTTCCCCTACGAGCAGTACTTC.

This clonotype has a handful of counts. The chain couples TRBV29-1 to TRBJ1-5, with D perhaps matching TRBD1 (5 bases). The CDR3 is made up of 14 amino acids. V lost 7 bases, J lost 5 bases, and 18 bases lay in between. Germline V gives CDR1 SQVTM, CDR2 ANQGSEA. CDR3 amino acids: CSDLGVGGDQPQHF. Here the CDR3 DNA reads TGCAGCGACTTAGGGGTTGGAGGGGATCAGCCCCAGCATTTT.

This clonotype has only a few counts. The chain has TRBV20-1 and TRBJ2-4, with a tentative D call TRBD2 (6 bases). The germline gives CDR1 DFQATT, CDR2 SNEGSKA (reference sequence). The CDR3 spans 13 residues. V was pared by 6 bases and J by 2 bases, with 11 bases between. Here the CDR3 reads CSARGVTKNIQYF. The CDR3 DNA sequence: TGCAGTGCCCGCGGGGTGACCAAAAACATTCAGTACTTC.

The J gene is TRBJ2-7, the V gene TRBV6-1, with D possibly being TRBD1 or TRBD2 (5 bases each). Germline CDR1 and CDR2: MNHNS and SASEGT. Trimming removed 4 bases at V and 7 bases at J, with 14 bases between. The CDR3 loop spans 13 amino acids. In DNA, the CDR3 is TGTGCCAGCAGTGCGGGGCTTTTGGGGGAGCAGTACTTC. Its translation is CASSAGLLGEQYF.

The V gene is TRBV12-3 or TRBV12-4, the J gene TRBJ2-7; a possible D gene is TRBD1 (6 bases). The CDR3 covers 13 residues. V gave up 6 bases and J gave up 2 bases, with 11 bases separating them. The CDR3: CASRIQGPYEQYF. As DNA, the CDR3 is TGTGCCAGCAGGATACAGGGCCCCTACGAGCAGTACTTC.

This clonotype was picked up a small number of times. The gene calls are TRBV7-2 and TRBJ1-2, with D tentatively TRBD1 (6 bases). This CDR3 is 16 amino acids long. CDR1 and CDR2 (germline): SGHTA, FQGNSA. V dropped 4 bases and J dropped 4 bases, with 19 bases sitting between them. CDR3 in amino acids: CASSSQTGSPFYGYTF. The CDR3 DNA sequence: TGTGCCAGCAGCTCCCAAACAGGGTCCCCCTTCTATGGCTACACCTTC.

This chain links TRBV12-3 or TRBV12-4 with TRBJ2-7, with D uncertain. The CDR3 runs to 16 residues. Deletions cut 2 bases from V and 0 bases from J, with 14 bases between. CDR3 residues: CASSLIGSGSSYEQYF. CDR3 coding DNA: TGTGCCAGCAGTTTAATTGGGTCGGGCAGCTCCTACGAGCAGTACTTC.

On this clonotype: The junction differs from germline at one of its ends, possibly a read error. This chain joins TRBV6-6 and TRBJ2-1; 7 bases align to TRBD2. This CDR3 is built from 15 residues. Looked up from germline, CDR1 is MNHNY and CDR2 is SVGAGI (reference sequence). The CDR3, as DNA: TGTGCCGGCAGTTACTCATGGCGGGAGAACAATGAGCAGTTCTTC. This codes for CAGSYSWRENNEQFF.

The chain links TRBV7-9 to TRBJ2-7, with D unresolved. Trimming removed 6 bases at V and 2 bases at J, with 14 bases between. The V gene's germline CDR1 is SEHNR and CDR2 FQNEAQ (reference sequence). The CDR3 length is 14 residues. In DNA form, the CDR3 reads TGTGCCAGCAGTTCCGTACAAGGAGCCTACGAGCAGTACTTC. Translating gives CASSSVQGAYEQYF.

The table lists this clonotype with a few counts. This chain joins TRBV2 and TRBJ2-3; D is unresolved. Germline V gene sequence: CDR1 SNHLY, CDR2 FYNNEI. V lost 3 bases to trimming and J lost 8 bases, with 18 bases between them. The CDR3 runs 15 residues. DNA of the CDR3: TGTGCCAGCAGTGAGAATAAAAGAAGTATAGGTACGCAGTATTTT. The encoded protein is CASSENKRSIGTQYF.

The rearrangement links TRBV12-3 or TRBV12-4 to TRBJ1-5; 8 nucleotides agree with TRBD1. V shed 5 bases and J 3 bases; nucleotides not matched to a gene: 3. This CDR3 contains 14 residues. CDR3 protein: CASSGTGLNQPQHF. CDR3 DNA: TGTGCCAGCAGTGGGACAGGCCTCAATCAGCCCCAGCATTTT.

This clonotype was counted only a few times. This chain connects TRBV11-2 to TRBJ2-7, with 9 bases matching TRBD2. Germline V gene lookup returns CDR1 SGHAT and CDR2 FQNNGV. J was trimmed by 0 bases and V by 2 bases; bases with no gene match: 20. This CDR3 is built from 21 residues. The CDR3 sequence is CASSLRGIAGVLGGGSYEQYF. DNA for the CDR3: TGTGCCAGCAGCTTACGGGGGATAGCGGGAGTTCTTGGGGGCGGCTCCTACGAGCAGTACTTC.

The chain carries TRBV5-6 and TRBJ1-2, with D possibly matching TRBD1 (6 bases). CDR1 SGHDT and CDR2 YYEEEE come from the germline V gene. This CDR3 spans 14 amino acids. V lost 0 bases and J lost 5, with 11 bases in between. The CDR3 here is CASSLGGTPYGYTF. The CDR3 DNA is TGTGCCAGCAGCTTGGGGGGGACACCGTATGGCTACACCTTC.

In this sample, this clonotype turned up a few times. The genes are TRBV20-1 and TRBJ1-1; TRBD1 is a possible D gene (5 bases). The germline CDR1 and CDR2 sequences are DFQATT and SNEGSKA (reference sequence). Trimming stripped 5 bases from V and 0 bases from J, with 7 bases between. This CDR3 comprises 12 residues. CDR3 nucleotide sequence: TGCAGTGCTGCCAGGGTGAACACTGAAGCTTTCTTT. Encoded protein: CSAARVNTEAFF.

DNA for the CDR3: TGTGCCACCATGGCAGGGTCTGGGGCCAACGTCCTGACTTTC. Translated, it gives CATMAGSGANVLTF. The V gene is TRBV24-1, the J gene TRBJ2-6; possible D gene TRBD1, 5 bases. Trimming cost V 8 bases and J 1 base, with 8 bases left between them. This CDR3 spans 14 amino acids. From germline, CDR1 is KGHDR and CDR2 SFDVKD.

The CDR3 protein is CASSLSQSYNEQFF. DNA of the CDR3: TGTGCCAGCAGCCTTTCACAATCCTACAATGAGCAGTTCTTC. The chain combines TRBV5-8 with TRBJ2-1, with D hard to call. There are 14 residues in the CDR3. V was pared by 4 bases and J by 1 base, with 9 bases between. Looked up from germline, CDR1 is SGHTS and CDR2 is YDEGEE.

In its sample, this clonotype was seen a few times. J is TRBJ2-3 and V is TRBV4-3; no firm D call. From germline, CDR1 is LGHNA and CDR2 YSLEER. The CDR3 length is 15 residues. V lost 3 bases and J 1 base, leaving 11 bases between the germline ends. The DNA for the CDR3 is TGCGCCAGCAGCCATGCCAGCTTGGGCACAGATACGCAGTATTTT. As protein: CASSHASLGTDTQYF.

Regarding this clonotype: The junction departs from the called germline gene at one end, perhaps through a read error. The chain combines TRBV12-3 or TRBV12-4 with TRBJ1-5, with D uncertain. The CDR3 extends over 15 amino acids. The CDR3 here is CTSSLGPKGNQPQHF. DNA for the CDR3: TGTACCAGCAGTCTTGGCCCAAAGGGAAATCAGCCCCAGCATTTT.